This paragraph covers one TCR beta chain sequence. Antigen unknown. Other DNA sequences in this specimen translate into the identical CDR3. The sample is drawn from a study of cytomegalovirus exposure and HLA in healthy donors. Study overall: A prior analysis found more than 90 million unique TCR beta sequences from 150 million to 200 million T cells. Across around 400 genotyped donors, about 81% landed in the Caucasian-associated ancestry cluster.

The CDR3 is 14 residues long. The V segment lost 1 base and the J segment 6 bases; nucleotides outside the gene matches: 3. The germline CDR1 and CDR2 sequences are LNHDA and SQIVND (reference sequence). Overall study results and limits: The study listed 150 to 200 cytomegalovirus-associated TCR beta chains.

Both 60 Vbeta primers and 13 Jbeta primers went into the PCR. The assay was immunoSEQ multiplex PCR, and TCRdb's table has in-frame clones only and misses some. In the table there are more than 95,000 clones, just under 80% of which are singletons. The sequence derives from a male donor in good health and CMV-seronegative. The chain is built from TRBV19 and TRBJ2-7; TRBD2 matches at 10 bases. Sample: PBMCs. The chain's CDR3 is CASSIGLAGAEQYF. DNA of the CDR3: TGTGCCAGTAGTATAGGCCTAGCGGGAGCCGAGCAGTACTTC. The full variable domain, its missing parts supplied by reference TRBV19 and TRBJ2-7, is DGGITQSPKYLFRKEGQNVTLSCEQNLNHDAMYWYRQDPGQGLRLIYYSQIVNDFQKGDIAEGYSVSREKKESFPLTVTSAQKNPTAFYLCASSIGLAGAEQYFGPGTRLTVT.